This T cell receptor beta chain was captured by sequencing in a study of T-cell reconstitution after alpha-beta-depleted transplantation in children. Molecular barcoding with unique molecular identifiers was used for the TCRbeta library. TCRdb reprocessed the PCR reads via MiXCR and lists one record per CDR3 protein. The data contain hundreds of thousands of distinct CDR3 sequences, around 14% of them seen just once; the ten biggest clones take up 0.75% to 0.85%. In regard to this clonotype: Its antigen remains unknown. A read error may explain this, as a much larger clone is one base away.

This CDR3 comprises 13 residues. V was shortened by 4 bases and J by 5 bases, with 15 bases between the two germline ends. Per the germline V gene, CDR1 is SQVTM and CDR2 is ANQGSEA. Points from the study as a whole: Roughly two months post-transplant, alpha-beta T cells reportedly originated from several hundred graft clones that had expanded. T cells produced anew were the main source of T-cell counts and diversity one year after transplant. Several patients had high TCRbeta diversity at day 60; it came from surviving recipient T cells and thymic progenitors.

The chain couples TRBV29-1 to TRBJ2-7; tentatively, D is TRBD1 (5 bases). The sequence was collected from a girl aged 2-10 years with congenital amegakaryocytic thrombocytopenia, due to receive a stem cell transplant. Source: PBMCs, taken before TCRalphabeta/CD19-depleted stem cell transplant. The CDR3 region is CSVGQGADHEQYF. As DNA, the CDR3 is TGCAGCGTTGGTCAAGGGGCAGACCACGAGCAGTACTTC.